A selection of T cell receptor beta chains follows, all from one sample in a study of blood T cells in healthy people across ages. TCRdb called the 5' RACE reads again in MiXCR, with one record for every CDR3 protein. Counted here are over 600,000 distinct CDR3 sequences, about 61% occurring once; the ten biggest clones make up 20% to 30%. Sample: blood. These receptors were taken from a man aged 40-55 years in good health. Each CDR3 is given with its conserved first and last residue. Each record gives: J gene, V gene, clone size, D gene, CDR3 DNA, CDR3 protein. D genes are given only for firm matches. Some rows mark clone size as missing; the rest say once, few, many or name a class of expanded clone.

J gene: TRBJ2-7
V gene: TRBV20-1
clone size: NA
D gene: NA
CDR3 DNA: TGCAGTGCTAGTGGCGGGAACGTTTACGAGCAGTACTTC
CDR3 protein: CSASGGNVYEQYF

J gene: TRBJ2-7
V gene: TRBV11-2
clone size: NA
D gene: TRBD2
CDR3 DNA: TGTGCCAGCAGCCCCTGGGGAGGGTTCGAGCAGTACTTC
CDR3 protein: CASSPWGGFEQYF

J gene: TRBJ2-3
V gene: TRBV28
clone size: NA
D gene: NA
CDR3 DNA: TGTGCCAGCAGTTTTCTAGCCGCTTACACAGATACGCAGTATTTT
CDR3 protein: CASSFLAAYTDTQYF

J gene: TRBJ2-3
V gene: TRBV3-1
clone size: NA
D gene: TRBD1
CDR3 DNA: TGTGCCAGCAGCCAAGGAGGACAGGGTTCAGATACGCAGTATTTT
CDR3 protein: CASSQGGQGSDTQYF

J gene: TRBJ2-5
V gene: TRBV7-9
clone size: few
D gene: NA
CDR3 DNA: TGTGCCAGCAGCTTAGCGGGGGAGAAAGAGACCCAGTACTTC
CDR3 protein: CASSLAGEKETQYF

J gene: TRBJ1-2
V gene: TRBV4-3
clone size: NA
D gene: TRBD1
CDR3 DNA: TGCGCCAGCAGCCAGGCCGGGACAGGGGACTATGGCTACACCTTC
CDR3 protein: CASSQAGTGDYGYTF

J gene: TRBJ1-2
V gene: TRBV2
clone size: few
D gene: NA
CDR3 DNA: TGTGCCAGCGTAAAGCTTTTAACAGGGCAAGGAATTGGCTACACCTTC
CDR3 protein: CASVKLLTGQGIGYTF

J gene: TRBJ2-1
V gene: TRBV20-1
clone size: NA
D gene: NA
CDR3 DNA: TGCAGTGCTGGTCGACAGCACAATGAGCAGTTCTTC
CDR3 protein: CSAGRQHNEQFF

J gene: TRBJ2-7
V gene: TRBV20-1
clone size: NA
D gene: NA
CDR3 DNA: TGCAGTGCCGACGAAGGACGCTACGAGCAGTACTTC
CDR3 protein: CSADEGRYEQYF

J gene: TRBJ2-5
V gene: TRBV5-1
clone size: many
D gene: TRBD2
CDR3 DNA: TGTGCCAGCAGTTCCGGACTAGCGGAAGAGACCCAGTACTTC
CDR3 protein: CASSSGLAEETQYF

J gene: TRBJ2-5
V gene: TRBV6-5
clone size: NA
D gene: TRBD1
CDR3 DNA: TGTGCCAGCAGTCCCTCGACAGGGGCGATGGAGACCCAGTACTTC
CDR3 protein: CASSPSTGAMETQYF

J gene: TRBJ1-2
V gene: TRBV29-1
clone size: NA
D gene: NA
CDR3 DNA: TGCAGCGTTGTAGGGGGGGACTATGGCTACACCTTC
CDR3 protein: CSVVGGDYGYTF

J gene: TRBJ2-1
V gene: TRBV14
clone size: NA
D gene: TRBD2
CDR3 DNA: TGTGCCAGCAATCCCGGACTAGCGGGGGATGATGAGCAGTTCTTC
CDR3 protein: CASNPGLAGDDEQFF

J gene: TRBJ1-1
V gene: TRBV18
clone size: NA
D gene: NA
CDR3 DNA: TGTGCCAGCTCACCATTTGGCGACATGAACACTGAAGCTTTCTTT
CDR3 protein: CASSPFGDMNTEAFF

J gene: TRBJ2-6
V gene: TRBV6-5
clone size: NA
D gene: NA
CDR3 DNA: TGTGCCAGCAGGGCCAGGGAGTTTGGGGCCAACGTCCTGACTTTC
CDR3 protein: CASRAREFGANVLTF

J gene: TRBJ1-5
V gene: TRBV3-1
clone size: NA
D gene: NA
CDR3 DNA: TGTGCCAGCAGATCCTCCGCGGAGAGGGGTCAGCCCCAGCATTTT
CDR3 protein: CASRSSAERGQPQHF

J gene: TRBJ1-2
V gene: TRBV10-3
clone size: NA
D gene: NA
CDR3 DNA: TGTGCCATCAGTGAGGATCCAGCGGGGTCTGGCTACACCTTC
CDR3 protein: CAISEDPAGSGYTF

J gene: TRBJ2-7
V gene: TRBV5-6
clone size: NA
D gene: TRBD1
CDR3 DNA: TGTGCCAGCAGCCTACCGGGACAGAACTACGAGCAGTACTTC
CDR3 protein: CASSLPGQNYEQYF

J gene: TRBJ2-7
V gene: TRBV12-5
clone size: few
D gene: NA
CDR3 DNA: TGTGCTAGTGGTTTGGCACTTGGGCAGGGGCGAGAGATTAGATCCTACGAGCAGTACTTC
CDR3 protein: CASGLALGQGREIRSYEQYF

J gene: TRBJ2-5
V gene: TRBV20-1
clone size: NA
D gene: NA
CDR3 DNA: TGCAGTGCTAGAGATGAAGAGACCCAGTACTTC
CDR3 protein: CSARDEETQYF

J gene: TRBJ2-5
V gene: TRBV10-3
clone size: NA
D gene: NA
CDR3 DNA: TGTGCCATCAGTGAGGTCAGCGGTCCAAGGGAGACCCAGTACTTC
CDR3 protein: CAISEVSGPRETQYF

J gene: TRBJ1-6
V gene: TRBV7-2
clone size: NA
D gene: NA
CDR3 DNA: TGTGCCAGCAGCTTATTTCCAGATAGAAATTCACCCCTCCACTTT
CDR3 protein: CASSLFPDRNSPLHF

J gene: TRBJ1-6
V gene: TRBV10-3
clone size: few
D gene: NA
CDR3 DNA: TGTGCCATCAGTGAGTCGGGGGGACTGGGGACTTCACCCCTCCACTTT
CDR3 protein: CAISESGGLGTSPLHF

J gene: TRBJ2-5
V gene: TRBV20-1
clone size: few
D gene: NA
CDR3 DNA: TGCAGTGCTAGAGACCCCGGGTCAGGGGCGGGTCAAGAGACCCAGTACTTC
CDR3 protein: CSARDPGSGAGQETQYF

J gene: TRBJ2-5
V gene: TRBV7-2
clone size: few
D gene: NA
CDR3 DNA: TGTGCCAGCAGCTTAGCGTCCCAGGGGACCCAGTACTTC
CDR3 protein: CASSLASQGTQYF

J gene: TRBJ2-7
V gene: TRBV6-6
clone size: NA
D gene: NA
CDR3 DNA: TGTGCCAGCAGTTACTCCCCAGGGCGGTCCTACAATGAGCAGTACTTC
CDR3 protein: CASSYSPGRSYNEQYF

J gene: TRBJ2-1
V gene: TRBV29-1
clone size: NA
D gene: TRBD2
CDR3 DNA: TGCAGCGTTGATAGCGGGAGCTCGTACAATGAGCAGTTCTTC
CDR3 protein: CSVDSGSSYNEQFF

J gene: TRBJ2-5
V gene: TRBV2
clone size: NA
D gene: NA
CDR3 DNA: TGTGCCAGCAGTGAAGTCCGACAGAGCCAAGAGACCCAGTACTTC
CDR3 protein: CASSEVRQSQETQYF

J gene: TRBJ2-3
V gene: TRBV20-1
clone size: NA
D gene: NA
CDR3 DNA: TGCAGTGCTAGAGATCTTAGCGGACTTAGCACAGATACGCAGTATTTT
CDR3 protein: CSARDLSGLSTDTQYF

J gene: TRBJ2-7
V gene: TRBV15
clone size: NA
D gene: NA
CDR3 DNA: TGTGCCACCAGCAGTGGCGGGACAGCCTACGAGCAGTACTTC
CDR3 protein: CATSSGGTAYEQYF

J gene: TRBJ2-3
V gene: TRBV4-2
clone size: once
D gene: TRBD2
CDR3 DNA: TGTGCCAGCAGCCAAGAGGACTGGGCGGGGGTCACAGATACGCAGTATTTT
CDR3 protein: CASSQEDWAGVTDTQYF

J gene: TRBJ2-3
V gene: TRBV7-3
clone size: NA
D gene: TRBD2
CDR3 DNA: TGTGCCAGCAGCACGGCGGGGGGCTCAGATACGCAGTATTTT
CDR3 protein: CASSTAGGSDTQYF

J gene: TRBJ2-1
V gene: TRBV18
clone size: few
D gene: TRBD2
CDR3 DNA: TGTGCCAGCTCACCTCAGCGGCTAGCGGGAGGTAAAGAGCAGTTCTTC
CDR3 protein: CASSPQRLAGGKEQFF

J gene: TRBJ1-1
V gene: TRBV5-1
clone size: NA
D gene: NA
CDR3 DNA: TGCGCCAGCAGCTTGGCGGTGGGGCAGGGGAACACTGAAGCTTTCTTT
CDR3 protein: CASSLAVGQGNTEAFF

J gene: TRBJ2-7
V gene: TRBV6-2/TRBV6-3
clone size: few
D gene: TRBD1
CDR3 DNA: TGTGCCAGCACGACGACAGGGGGACGTAAGCAGTACTTC
CDR3 protein: CASTTTGGRKQYF

J gene: TRBJ2-5
V gene: TRBV6-5
clone size: NA
D gene: NA
CDR3 DNA: TGTGCCAGCAGTTACTCGCAGGATTGGACCCAGTACTTC
CDR3 protein: CASSYSQDWTQYF

J gene: TRBJ2-1
V gene: TRBV29-1
clone size: NA
D gene: NA
CDR3 DNA: TGCAGCGTCAACGGGGGACCGGGAAACTTCAATGAGCAGTTCTTC
CDR3 protein: CSVNGGPGNFNEQFF

J gene: TRBJ1-5
V gene: TRBV5-1
clone size: few
D gene: NA
CDR3 DNA: TGCGCCAGCAGCAACGGACAAGGAAGCAATCAGCCCCAGCATTTT
CDR3 protein: CASSNGQGSNQPQHF

J gene: TRBJ2-7
V gene: TRBV7-2
clone size: few
D gene: NA
CDR3 DNA: TGTGCCAGCAGCCAGAGTCCCCAGAGCTCCTACGAGCAGTACTTC
CDR3 protein: CASSQSPQSSYEQYF

J gene: TRBJ2-7
V gene: TRBV28
clone size: few
D gene: TRBD2
CDR3 DNA: TGTGCCAGCAGTTCACCAGCGGGAGGAAACTACGAGCAGTACTTC
CDR3 protein: CASSSPAGGNYEQYF

J gene: TRBJ1-2
V gene: TRBV2
clone size: NA
D gene: TRBD1
CDR3 DNA: TGTGCCAGCACCTCCGGGACAGCAAATAACTATGGCTACACCTTT
CDR3 protein: CASTSGTANNYGYTF

J gene: TRBJ2-3
V gene: TRBV7-3
clone size: NA
D gene: TRBD2
CDR3 DNA: TGTGCCAGCAGCCCCTCGACTAGCGGGAGTGTTACGCAGTATTTT
CDR3 protein: CASSPSTSGSVTQYF

J gene: TRBJ2-3
V gene: TRBV6-1
clone size: once
D gene: NA
CDR3 DNA: TGTGCCAGCAGTCCAGAGGGTCCGGCAGACCAAGCAGATACGCAGTATTTT
CDR3 protein: CASSPEGPADQADTQYF

J gene: TRBJ2-7
V gene: TRBV19
clone size: NA
D gene: NA
CDR3 DNA: TGTGCCAGTAGTATAGCGGGTGATACCTACGAGCAGTACTTC
CDR3 protein: CASSIAGDTYEQYF

J gene: TRBJ2-3
V gene: TRBV6-6
clone size: NA
D gene: NA
CDR3 DNA: TGTGCCAGCCGGTATCAAGATACGCAGTATTTT
CDR3 protein: CASRYQDTQYF

J gene: TRBJ2-3
V gene: TRBV7-3
clone size: NA
D gene: NA
CDR3 DNA: TGTGCCAGCAGCTTAGTGGCGGGGTACCTACCAGATACGCAGTATTTT
CDR3 protein: CASSLVAGYLPDTQYF

J gene: TRBJ1-4
V gene: TRBV4-1
clone size: many
D gene: NA
CDR3 DNA: TGCGCCAGCAGCCAAGATCTTCGGGGGACTACTAATGAAAAACTGTTTTTT
CDR3 protein: CASSQDLRGTTNEKLFF

J gene: TRBJ1-1
V gene: TRBV7-2
clone size: NA
D gene: NA
CDR3 DNA: TGTGCCAGCAACTTAGAAGCCGATATTACTGACGCTTTCTTT
CDR3 protein: CASNLEADITDAFF